The 6 T cell receptor beta chains below come from one sample, sequenced in a study of cytomegalovirus exposure and HLA in healthy donors. Primers included in the PCR were 60 Vbeta and 13 Jbeta primers. Using immunoSEQ multiplex PCR, the repertoire was profiled, and TCRdb retains in-frame clones only, with some absent. The sample includes 85,000 to 100,000 clones, under 80% of them seen just once. Sequencing used PBMCs. These receptor sequences come from a middle-aged man in good health and CMV-seropositive.

J is TRBJ2-1 and V is TRBV7-3; 12 bases map to TRBD2. The trim removed 0 bases at V and 2 bases at J, leaving 2 bases unmatched. This CDR3 region has 17 residues. Germline V gene sequence: CDR1 SGHTA, CDR2 FQGTGA. The CDR3 loop is CASSLTASGGAYNEQFF. The CDR3 coding sequence is TGTGCCAGCAGCTTAACCGCTAGCGGGGGGGCCTACAATGAGCAGTTCTTC.

The rearrangement uses TRBV25-1 and TRBJ2-1; 10 nucleotides agree with TRBD2. The CDR3 length is 14 residues. Trimming cost V 5 bases and J 8 bases; bases outside gene matches: 6. From germline, CDR1 is MGHDK and CDR2 SYGVNS. In DNA form, the CDR3 reads TGTGCCAGCAGTTCCAGCGGGAGGGGATATGAGCAGTTCTTC. It codes for CASSSSGRGYEQFF.

The chain employs TRBV5-4 and TRBJ2-6; 11 bases are a match to TRBD2. This CDR3 has 19 residues. V dropped 4 bases and J dropped 2; count of bases not matched to a gene: 11. Germline CDR1 SGHNT, CDR2 YYREEE (reference sequence). CDR3 coding DNA: TGTGCCAGCAGCGCCGGAGGTAGCGGGGGGGCACCTGGGGCCAACGTCCTGACTTTC. Protein sequence: CASSAGGSGGAPGANVLTF.

This clone has only a few counts. The chain has TRBV6-5 and TRBJ1-6, with D tentatively TRBD1 (5 bases). Germline values: CDR1 MNHEY, CDR2 SVGAGI. V lost 2 bases and J 7 bases, leaving 9 bases between the germline ends. The CDR3 extends over 14 amino acids. CDR3 sequence: CASSYAQGNSPLHF. CDR3 bases: TGTGCCAGCAGTTACGCGCAGGGAAATTCACCCCTCCACTTT.

J is TRBJ2-7 and V is TRBV10-3; 9 nucleotides align to TRBD2. V shed 6 bases, J shed 3 bases, and the junction held 12 bases outside the gene matches. The germline V gene has CDR1 ENHRY and CDR2 SYGVKD. The CDR3 contains 16 residues. Here the CDR3 reads CAISHLAGMGNYEQYF. Written as DNA, the CDR3 is TGTGCCATCAGCCACCTAGCGGGAATGGGGAACTACGAGCAGTACTTC.

The chain is built from TRBV7-6 and TRBJ2-5; 8 nucleotides line up with TRBD1. This CDR3 region has 21 residues. Looked up from germline, CDR1 is SGHVS and CDR2 is FNYEAQ. The V segment lost 1 base and the J segment 2 bases; nucleotides outside the gene matches: 21. This CDR3 reads CASSLGGAPTGAGMPQETQYF. In DNA, the CDR3 is TGTGCCAGCAGCTTAGGAGGGGCTCCGACAGGGGCGGGAATGCCTCAAGAGACCCAGTACTTC.